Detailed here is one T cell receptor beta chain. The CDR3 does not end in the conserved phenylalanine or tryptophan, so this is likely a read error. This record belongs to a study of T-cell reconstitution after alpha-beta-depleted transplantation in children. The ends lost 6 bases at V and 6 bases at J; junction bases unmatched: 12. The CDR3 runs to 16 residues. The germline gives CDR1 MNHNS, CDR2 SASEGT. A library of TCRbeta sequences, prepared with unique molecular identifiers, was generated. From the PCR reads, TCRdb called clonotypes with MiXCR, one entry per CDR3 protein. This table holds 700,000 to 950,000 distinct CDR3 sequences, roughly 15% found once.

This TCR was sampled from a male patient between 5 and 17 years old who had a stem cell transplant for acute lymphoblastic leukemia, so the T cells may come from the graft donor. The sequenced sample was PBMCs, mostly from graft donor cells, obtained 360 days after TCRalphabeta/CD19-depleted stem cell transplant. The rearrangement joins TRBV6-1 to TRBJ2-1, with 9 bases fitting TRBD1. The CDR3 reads CASRALTGGFGNEQFV. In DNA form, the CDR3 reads TGTGCCAGCAGGGCCCTAACAGGGGGCTTTGGCAATGAGCAGTTCGTC.